This entry lists 3 T cell receptor beta chains sequenced from one sample in a study of blood T cell repertoires in COVID-19. TCRdb's copy holds only in-frame clones and misses some; the assay was immunoSEQ multiplex PCR. This table has a few hundred thousand clones, more than 70% appearing once. The specimen was peripheral blood. The receptors stem from a man aged 45-65 years with COVID-19, enrolled during active disease.

A single count supports this clone. The genes are TRBV6-1 and TRBJ2-1; 7 bases are a match to TRBD2. This CDR3 has 15 residues. V shed 2 bases and J 4 bases; nucleotides not matched to a gene: 5. Per germline, CDR1 MNHNS and CDR2 SASEGT. The CDR3 nucleotides are TGTGCCAGCAGTGAAACGCGGGAGTTGTACAATGAGCAGTTCTTC. Its translation: CASSETRELYNEQFF.

This rearrangement joins TRBV5-3 to TRBJ2-1; 14 positions match TRBD2. TRBV5-3 is reported as an ORF; its role is uncertain. CDR3 size: 18 residues. V dropped 2 bases and J dropped 3; count of bases not matched to a gene: 7. CDR3 in DNA: TGTGCCAGAAGCTTTTGGACTAGCGGGGGGCGTTACTACAATGAGCAGTTCTTC. Its protein is CARSFWTSGGRYYNEQFF.

This clone was seen a single time. The CDR3 is CASSYSGGYNEQFF. The CDR3 region has the DNA TGTGCCAGTAGTTATAGCGGGGGGTACAATGAGCAGTTCTTC. The genes are TRBV19 and TRBJ2-1; 10 bases agree with TRBD2. V lost 5 bases and J lost 4; bases outside the gene matches: 2. CDR3 length: 14 amino acids. From germline, CDR1 is LNHDA and CDR2 SQIVND (reference sequence).